Below, 10 T cell receptor beta chains from the same sample are listed, as sequenced in a study of T cell responses to AZD1222 COVID-19 vaccine. The assay was immunoSEQ multiplex PCR, and TCRdb's table has in-frame clones only and misses some. The sample has 130,000 to 150,000 clones; about 87% are singletons. The starting material was peripheral blood, obtained on day 0 of MenACWY control vaccination. The receptors were sampled from an adult in good health.

V gene TRBV28 combines with J gene TRBJ2-7; 13 bases line up with TRBD2. CDR1 and CDR2 from the germline V gene are MDHEN and SYDVKM. CDR3 length: 16 residues. Unmatched junction bases numbered 6, after V lost 6 bases and J lost 1 base. The CDR3 sequence is CASSSLAGGESYEQYF. CDR3 bases: TGTGCCAGCAGCTCACTAGCGGGAGGGGAGTCCTACGAGCAGTACTTC.

In nucleotides, the CDR3 is TGTGCCAGCAGCGCTCTTTACGAGCAGTACTTC. The encoded protein is CASSALYEQYF. The V and J genes are TRBV2 and TRBJ2-7; D is unclear. This CDR3 has 11 residues. V lost 6 bases and J lost 4, with 7 bases in between. The V gene's germline CDR1 is SNHLY and CDR2 FYNNEI. Variable domain in full (rest from reference TRBV2 and TRBJ2-7): EPEVTQTPSHQVTQMGQEVILRCVPISNHLYFYWYRQILGQKVEFLVSFYNNEISEKSEIFDDQFSVERPDGSNFTLKIRSTKLEDSAMYFCASSALYEQYFGPGTRLTVT.

This chain connects TRBV4-3 to TRBJ1-1; D is perhaps TRBD1 (5 bases). Looked up from germline, CDR1 is LGHNA and CDR2 is YSLEER. Deletions cut 0 bases from V and 0 bases from J, with 11 bases between. The CDR3 loop spans 16 amino acids. DNA for the CDR3: TGCGCCAGCAGCCAAGACTACCGGGGCCTGAACACTGAAGCTTTCTTT. It translates to CASSQDYRGLNTEAFF.

V gene TRBV7-8 combines with J gene TRBJ2-7; D is unresolved. Germline V gene lookup returns CDR1 SGHVS and CDR2 FQNEAQ. This CDR3 spans 14 amino acids. V was cut by 2 bases and J by 2 bases, with 10 bases left in between. The chain's CDR3 is CASSLRTGTYEQYF. CDR3 coding DNA: TGTGCCAGCAGCTTACGAACTGGAACCTACGAGCAGTACTTC.

This clone was counted a few times. J is TRBJ2-7 and V is TRBV7-2; TRBD1 matches at 8 bases. The CDR3 totals 15 residues. Germline CDR1 SGHTA, CDR2 FQGNSA. J lost 2 bases, V lost 3 bases, and 6 bases had no gene match. CDR3 nucleotide sequence: TGTGCCAGCAGCTTTTCTAGGACAGGGACCTACGAGCAGTACTTC. It codes for CASSFSRTGTYEQYF. The full variable domain, its missing parts supplied by reference TRBV7-2 and TRBJ2-7, is GAGVSQSPSNKVTEKGKDVELRCDPISGHTALYWYRQSLGQGLEFLIYFQGNSAPDKSGLPSDRFSAERTGGSVSTLTIQRTQQEDSAVYLCASSFSRTGTYEQYFGPGTRLTVT.

The chain combines TRBV12-3 or TRBV12-4 with TRBJ2-2, with D unclear. The CDR3 has 13 residues. V gave up 3 bases and J gave up 7 bases, with 9 bases separating them. This CDR3 is CASSFSPSGELFF. Written as DNA, the CDR3 is TGTGCCAGCAGTTTTTCGCCGAGCGGGGAGCTGTTTTTT.

The V and J genes are TRBV5-5 and TRBJ1-4; possibly TRBD1 for D (5 bases). Trimming took 1 base from V and 4 from J, leaving 11 bases between them. The CDR3 has 15 residues. Germline V gene lookup returns CDR1 SGHKS and CDR2 YYEKEE (reference sequence). The CDR3 region has the DNA TGTGCCAGCAGCTTGCGGGGACCCCGTAATGAAAAACTGTTTTTT. Residues: CASSLRGPRNEKLFF.

The V call is TRBV5-1, the J call TRBJ2-2; D not resolved. V lost 2 bases and J 0 bases, leaving 11 bases between the germline ends. The germline V gene has CDR1 SGHRS and CDR2 YFSETQ. This CDR3 contains 16 residues. In DNA form, the CDR3 reads TGCGCCAGCAGCTTACTGCCAGTCTCGAACACCGGGGAGCTGTTTTTT. This gives the protein CASSLLPVSNTGELFF.

This chain links TRBV6-5 with TRBJ1-5; possibly TRBD1 for D (5 bases). Between the trimmed V and J ends, which lost 6 bases and 0 bases, there was a span of 12 bases. Germline assignment: CDR1 MNHEY and CDR2 SVGAGI. This CDR3 is built from 15 residues. The CDR3 nucleotides are TGTGCCAGCAGAGGGGACGGCTATAGCAATCAGCCCCAGCATTTT. Translation: CASRGDGYSNQPQHF.

The chain carries TRBV11-3 and TRBJ1-1; tentative D call: TRBD1 (5 bases). The CDR3 loop spans 13 amino acids. In germline, CDR1 is SGHNT, CDR2 YENEEA. V lost 4 bases, J lost 5 bases, and 11 bases lay in between. CDR3 coding DNA: TGTGCCAGCAGCTGGCGGGGGTTGACTGAAGCTTTCTTT. Translated, it gives CASSWRGLTEAFF.